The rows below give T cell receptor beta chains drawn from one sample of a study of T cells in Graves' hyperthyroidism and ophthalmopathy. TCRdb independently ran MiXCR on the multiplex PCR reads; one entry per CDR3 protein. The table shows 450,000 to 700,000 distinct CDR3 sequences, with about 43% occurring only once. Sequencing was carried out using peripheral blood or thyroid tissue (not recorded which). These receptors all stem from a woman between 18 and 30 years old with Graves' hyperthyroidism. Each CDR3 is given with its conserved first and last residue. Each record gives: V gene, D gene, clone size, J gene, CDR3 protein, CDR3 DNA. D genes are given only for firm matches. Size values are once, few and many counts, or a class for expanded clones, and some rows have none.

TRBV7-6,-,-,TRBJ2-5,CASSLGGRDPQETQYF,TGTGCCAGCAGCTTAGGGGGCAGGGACCCACAAGAGACCCAGTACTTC
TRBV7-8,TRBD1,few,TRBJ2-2,CASSYSSPSEGADTGELFF,TGTGCCAGCAGTTACTCCTCCCCTAGTGAGGGGGCCGACACCGGGGAGCTGTTTTTT
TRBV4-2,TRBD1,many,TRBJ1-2,CASSPGQGAGYGYTF,TGTGCCAGCAGCCCAGGACAGGGGGCGGGTTATGGCTACACCTTC
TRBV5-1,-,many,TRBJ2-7,CASNLGPTIYEQYF,TGCGCCAGCAACCTTGGGCCCACCATATACGAGCAGTACTTC
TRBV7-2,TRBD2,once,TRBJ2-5,CASSKMANTGRARGETQYF,TGTGCCAGCAGCAAAATGGCGAACACCGGGAGGGCCCGAGGAGAGACCCAGTACTTC
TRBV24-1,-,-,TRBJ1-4,CATGADRDEKLFF,TGTGCCACTGGTGCCGACCGGGACGAAAAACTGTTTTTT
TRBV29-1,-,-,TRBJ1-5,CSLSGGADQPQHF,TGCAGCTTATCTGGGGGGGCGGATCAGCCCCAGCATTTT
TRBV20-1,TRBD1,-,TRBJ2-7,CSARQGPYGQYF,TGCAGTGCCCGACAGGGACCCTACGGGCAGTACTTC
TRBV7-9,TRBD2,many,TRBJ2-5,CASSTWTSGETQYF,TGTGCCAGCAGCACTTGGACTAGCGGTGAGACCCAGTACTTC
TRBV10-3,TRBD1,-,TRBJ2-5,CAISPNRGLNGETQYF,TGTGCCATCAGCCCTAACAGGGGGCTGAACGGGGAGACCCAGTACTTC
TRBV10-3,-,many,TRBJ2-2,CAISESRQNTGELFF,TGTGCCATCAGTGAGTCGAGGCAGAACACCGGGGAGCTGTTTTTT
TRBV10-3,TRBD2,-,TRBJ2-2,CASSELDTGEREVAAGELFF,TGTGCCAGCAGTGAACTGGACACCGGGGAGCGGGAGGTCGCTGCCGGGGAGCTGTTTTTT
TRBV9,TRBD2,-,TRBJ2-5,CASSVLAGEGETQYF,TGTGCCAGCAGCGTACTAGCGGGAGAGGGGGAGACCCAGTACTTC
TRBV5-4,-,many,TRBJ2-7,CASSLGSGAAYEQYF,TGTGCCAGCAGCTTGGGATCGGGAGCGGCCTACGAGCAGTACTTC
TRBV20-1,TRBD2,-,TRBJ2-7,CSAREAGTSGRSEQYF,TGCAGTGCTAGAGAAGCCGGGACTAGCGGGAGGAGCGAGCAGTACTTC
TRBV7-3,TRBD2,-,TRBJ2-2,CAWSVQSVREGTGELFF,TGTGCCTGGAGTGTACAATCGGTGCGGGAGGGCACCGGGGAGCTGTTTTTT
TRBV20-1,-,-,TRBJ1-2,CSARPDTLRFF,TGCAGTGCTAGACCGGACACGTTGAGATTCTTC
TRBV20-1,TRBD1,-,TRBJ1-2,CSARQGGDRAFYTF,TGCAGTGCTCGCCAGGGGGGGGACAGGGCTTTCTACACCTTC
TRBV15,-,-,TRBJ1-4,CATSPPAGNSEKLFF,TGTGCCACCAGCCCTCCAGCCGGAAATAGTGAAAAACTGTTTTTT
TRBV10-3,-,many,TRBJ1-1,CAISEEEGERNTEAFF,TGTGCCATCAGTGAGGAAGAAGGGGAAAGGAACACTGAAGCTTTCTTT
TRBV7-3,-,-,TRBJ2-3,CASSLTGGPGDTQYF,TGTGCCAGCAGCTTAACGGGTGGGCCCGGAGATACGCAGTATTTT
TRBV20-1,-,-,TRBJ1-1,CSARGASLNTEAFF,TGCAGTGCTAGAGGGGCTAGCTTGAACACTGAAGCTTTCTTT
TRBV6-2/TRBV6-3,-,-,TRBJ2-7,CASSYSSLAPNYEQYF,TGTGCCAGCAGTTACTCGTCCCTAGCCCCCAACTACGAGCAGTACTTC
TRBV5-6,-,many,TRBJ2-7,CASSLGVIEQYF,TGTGCCAGCAGCTTGGGGGTGATCGAGCAGTACTTC
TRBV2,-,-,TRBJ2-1,CASSDRGGNPGRDEQFF,TGTGCCAGCAGTGACCGGGGCGGGAACCCTGGCAGAGATGAGCAGTTCTTC
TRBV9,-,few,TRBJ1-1,CASSVGGAVLNTEAFF,TGTGCCAGCAGCGTTGGGGGGGCAGTACTGAACACTGAAGCTTTCTTT
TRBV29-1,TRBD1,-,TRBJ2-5,CSILTGGAGTQYF,TGCAGCATCCTGACAGGGGGCGCAGGGACCCAGTACTTC
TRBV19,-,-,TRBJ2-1,CASRPTGDEQFF,TGTGCCAGTAGGCCGACGGGGGATGAGCAGTTCTTC
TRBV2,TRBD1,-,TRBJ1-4,CASSVYRGREKLFF,TGTGCCAGCAGTGTATACAGGGGTCGAGAAAAACTGTTTTTT
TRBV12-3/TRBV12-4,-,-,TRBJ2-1,CASSSEEGQQFF,TGTGCCAGCAGTTCCGAGGAGGGTCAGCAGTTCTTC
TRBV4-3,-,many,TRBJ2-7,CASSQGTYEQYF,TGTGCCAGCAGCCAAGGTACCTACGAGCAGTACTTC
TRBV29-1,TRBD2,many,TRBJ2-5,CSGLRGLGNQETQYF,TGCAGCGGGCTTAGGGGACTAGGTAACCAAGAGACCCAGTACTTC
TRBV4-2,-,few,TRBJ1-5,CASSPNGGTDNQPQHF,TGTGCCAGCAGCCCGAACGGGGGGACTGACAATCAGCCCCAGCATTTT
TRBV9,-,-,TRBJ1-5,CASSVGSGSHQPQHF,TGTGCCAGCAGCGTAGGAAGCGGCAGCCATCAGCCCCAGCATTTT
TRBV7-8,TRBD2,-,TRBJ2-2,CASSSAPPTGGYTGELFF,TGTGCCAGCAGCTCCGCACCGCCAACGGGAGGATATACCGGGGAGCTGTTTTTT
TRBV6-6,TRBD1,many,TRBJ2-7,CASRTGGSYEQYF,TGTGCCAGTCGGACAGGGGGATCCTACGAGCAGTACTTC
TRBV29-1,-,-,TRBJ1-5,CSVVGYNQPQHF,TGCAGCGTGGTGGGGTACAATCAGCCCCAGCATTTT
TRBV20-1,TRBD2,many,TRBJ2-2,CSASQAGGPYTGELFF,TGCAGTGCTAGTCAAGCGGGAGGGCCCTACACCGGGGAGCTGTTTTTT
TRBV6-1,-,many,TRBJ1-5,CASSEAFRSLHF,TGTGCCAGCAGTGAAGCCTTCCGAAGTCTGCATTTT
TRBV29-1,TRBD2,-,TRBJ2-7,CSVEGLAGSLYEQYF,TGCAGCGTTGAAGGACTAGCGGGAAGTTTGTACGAGCAGTACTTC
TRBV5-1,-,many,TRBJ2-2,CASSSALNTGELFF,TGCGCCAGCAGCTCGGCGTTAAACACCGGGGAGCTGTTTTTT
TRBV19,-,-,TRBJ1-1,CASSIQAMGTEAFF,TGTGCCAGTAGTATTCAGGCGATGGGCACTGAAGCTTTCTTT
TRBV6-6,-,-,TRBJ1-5,CASSSYGSNQPQHF,TGTGCCAGCAGCTCATATGGTAGCAATCAGCCCCAGCATTTT
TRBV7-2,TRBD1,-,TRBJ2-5,CASSPLDRVQETQYF,TGTGCCAGCAGCCCCCTCGACAGGGTACAAGAGACCCAGTACTTC
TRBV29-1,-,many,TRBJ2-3,CSGDHEGGDTQYF,TGCAGCGGGGACCATGAGGGGGGTGATACGCAGTATTTT
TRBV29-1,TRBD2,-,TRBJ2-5,CSVGGPRNQETQYF,TGCAGCGTGGGAGGGCCTCGGAACCAAGAGACCCAGTACTTC
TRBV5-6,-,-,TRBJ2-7,CASSLRRGYNEQYF,TGTGCCAGCAGCTTAAGGAGGGGCTACAATGAGCAGTACTTC
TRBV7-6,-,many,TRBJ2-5,CASSLGSRETQYF,TGTGCCAGCAGCTTAGGATCCCGGGAGACCCAGTACTTC
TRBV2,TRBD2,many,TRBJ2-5,CASSEIAGRETQYF,TGTGCCAGCAGTGAAATAGCGGGAAGAGAGACCCAGTACTTC
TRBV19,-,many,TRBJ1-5,CASSAGDFSNQPQHF,TGTGCCAGTAGTGCTGGGGACTTTAGCAATCAGCCCCAGCATTTT
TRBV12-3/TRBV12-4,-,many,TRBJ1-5,CASSFRHLSNQPQHF,TGTGCCAGCAGTTTTAGGCACCTTAGCAATCAGCCCCAGCATTTT
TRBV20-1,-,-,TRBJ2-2,CSARVVAVNTGELFF,TGCAGTGCTAGAGTGGTAGCGGTGAACACCGGGGAGCTGTTTTTT
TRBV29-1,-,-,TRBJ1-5,CSVEAGSSYEHF,TGCAGCGTTGAAGCAGGGTCCTCCTACGAGCATTTT